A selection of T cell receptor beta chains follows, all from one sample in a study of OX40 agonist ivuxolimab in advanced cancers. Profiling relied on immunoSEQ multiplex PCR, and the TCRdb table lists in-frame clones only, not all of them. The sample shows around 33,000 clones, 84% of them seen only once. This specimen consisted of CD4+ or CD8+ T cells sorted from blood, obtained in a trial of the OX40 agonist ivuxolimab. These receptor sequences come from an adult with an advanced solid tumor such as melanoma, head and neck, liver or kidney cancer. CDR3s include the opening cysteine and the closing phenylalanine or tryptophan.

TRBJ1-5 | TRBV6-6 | CASSYSAGQGDQPQHF
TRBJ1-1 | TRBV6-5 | CASRGTANTEAFF
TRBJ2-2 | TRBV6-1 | CASSVSGELFF
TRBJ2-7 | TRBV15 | CATSRVGVSYEQYF
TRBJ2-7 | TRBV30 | CAWEWNSYEQYF
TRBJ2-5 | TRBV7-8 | CASSLAGGKETQYF
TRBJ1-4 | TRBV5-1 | CASSFYRANEKLFF
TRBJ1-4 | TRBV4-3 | CASSQDRLGPGFF
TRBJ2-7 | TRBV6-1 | CASTGLGPSSYEQYF
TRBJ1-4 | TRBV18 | CASSPRDRGNEKLFF
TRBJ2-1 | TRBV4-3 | CASSQSVAVPSHEQFF
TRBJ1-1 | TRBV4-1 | CASSQDSGQGSEAFF
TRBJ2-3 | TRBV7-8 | CASSALGGGTDTQYF
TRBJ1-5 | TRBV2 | CASSPGQGKSFDQPQHF
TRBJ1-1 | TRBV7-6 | CASSEDRGASAFF
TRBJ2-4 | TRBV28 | CASSSTVAKNIQYF
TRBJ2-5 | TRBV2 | CASTNSETQYF
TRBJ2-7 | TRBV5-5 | CASSLYGNRDEQYF
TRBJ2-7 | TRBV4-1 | CASSQVEGNEQYF
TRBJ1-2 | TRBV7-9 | CASSLPAPRDFYGYTF
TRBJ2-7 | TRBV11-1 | CASSSASYEQYF
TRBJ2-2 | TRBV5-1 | CASSLEGALANTGELFF
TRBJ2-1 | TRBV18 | CASSPPYDLSYNEQFF
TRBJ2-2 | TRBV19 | CASSIDRSNPGELFF
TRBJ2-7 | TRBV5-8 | CASASGVYEQYF
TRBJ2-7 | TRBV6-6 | CASSDVYEQYF
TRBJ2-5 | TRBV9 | CASSADRALETQYF
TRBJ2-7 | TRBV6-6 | CASSLGYEQYF
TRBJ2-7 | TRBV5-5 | CASTFLPSVQAYEQYF
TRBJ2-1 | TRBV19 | CASSIRTSGGRTYNEQFF
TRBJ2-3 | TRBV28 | CASKILAGVDTQYF
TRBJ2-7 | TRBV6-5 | CASSYGQGARYEQYF
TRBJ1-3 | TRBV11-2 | CASSLDPGVAGNTIYF